This record covers a single T cell receptor beta chain. Its matching antigen is unknown. Running of the v3.0 immunoSEQ assay took place at survey level. It was about 40,000-55,000 T-cell genomes per sample that sequencing targeted. Method: immunoSEQ multiplex PCR; TCRdb's copy keeps in-frame clones and lacks some. The sample has 15,000 to 20,000 clones, about 80% seen once; the top ten hold approximately 9.2%. Per germline, CDR1 SGDLS and CDR2 YYNGEE. V was trimmed by 6 bases and J by 8 bases, leaving 15 bases between them. The CDR3 is 14 residues long. This specimen comes from a study of long-term antiretroviral therapy in people with HIV. Study-wide results and caveats: Post-ART, diversity grew, though it stayed under transplant donor control levels. Clonal expansions arising prior to ART prevailed in the repertoire at every time point.

Before DNA extraction, roughly 0.9-11 million cryopreserved PBMC were held in the samples. This clonotype was obtained from a man aged 18 to 29 with HIV. The chain has TRBV9 and TRBJ1-6; TRBD1 might be the D (5 bases). Sequenced material: unsorted PBMCs, taken 0.1 years after starting antiretroviral therapy. DNA for the CDR3: TGTGCCAGCAACCCGGGACTCAGCGATTCACCCCTCCACTTT. This sequence encodes CASNPGLSDSPLHF.